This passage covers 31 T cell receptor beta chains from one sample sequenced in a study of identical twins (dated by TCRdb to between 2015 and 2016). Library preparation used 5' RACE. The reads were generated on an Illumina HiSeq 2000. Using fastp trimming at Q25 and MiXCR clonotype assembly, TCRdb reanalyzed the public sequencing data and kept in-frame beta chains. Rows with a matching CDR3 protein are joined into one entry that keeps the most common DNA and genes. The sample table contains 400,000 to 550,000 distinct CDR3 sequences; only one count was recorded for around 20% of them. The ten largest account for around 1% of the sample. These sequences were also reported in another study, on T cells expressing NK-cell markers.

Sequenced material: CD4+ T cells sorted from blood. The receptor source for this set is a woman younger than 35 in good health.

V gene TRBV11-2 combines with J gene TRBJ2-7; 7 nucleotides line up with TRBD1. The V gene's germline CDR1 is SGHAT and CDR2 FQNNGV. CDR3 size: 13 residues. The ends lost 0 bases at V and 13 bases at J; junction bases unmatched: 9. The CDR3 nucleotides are TGTGCCAGCAGCTTAGATGGGTTCGGGACAGATTACTTC. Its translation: CASSLDGFGTDYF.

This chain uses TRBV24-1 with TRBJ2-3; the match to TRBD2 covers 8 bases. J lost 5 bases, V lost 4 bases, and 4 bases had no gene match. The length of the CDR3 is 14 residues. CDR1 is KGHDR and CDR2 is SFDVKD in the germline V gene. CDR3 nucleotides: TGTGCCACCAGTGACCCCACTAGCGGAGATACGCAGTATTTT. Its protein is CATSDPTSGDTQYF.

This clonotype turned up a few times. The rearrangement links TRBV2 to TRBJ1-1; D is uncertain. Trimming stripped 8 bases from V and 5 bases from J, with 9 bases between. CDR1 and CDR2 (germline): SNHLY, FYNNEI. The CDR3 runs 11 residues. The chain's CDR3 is CASEAGTEAFF. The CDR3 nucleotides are TGTGCCAGCGAGGCTGGTACTGAAGCTTTCTTT.

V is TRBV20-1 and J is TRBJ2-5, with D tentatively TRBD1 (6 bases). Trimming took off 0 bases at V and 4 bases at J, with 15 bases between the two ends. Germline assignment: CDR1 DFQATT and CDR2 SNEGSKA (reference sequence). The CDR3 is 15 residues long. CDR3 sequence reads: CSARDLGAGAETQYF. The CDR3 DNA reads TGCAGTGCTAGAGATCTTGGGGCAGGGGCAGAGACCCAGTACTTC.

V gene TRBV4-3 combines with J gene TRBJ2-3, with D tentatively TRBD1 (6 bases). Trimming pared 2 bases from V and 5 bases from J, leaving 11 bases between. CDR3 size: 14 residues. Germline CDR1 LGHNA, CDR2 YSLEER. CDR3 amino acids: CASSQNQQGDTQYF. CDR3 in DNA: TGCGCCAGCAGCCAAAATCAACAGGGAGATACGCAGTATTTT.

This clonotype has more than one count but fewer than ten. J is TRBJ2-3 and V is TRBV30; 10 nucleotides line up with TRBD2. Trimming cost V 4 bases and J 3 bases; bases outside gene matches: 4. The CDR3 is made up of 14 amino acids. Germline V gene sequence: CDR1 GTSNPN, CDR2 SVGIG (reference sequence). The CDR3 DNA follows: TGTGCCTGGATTCCAGCGGGAGGGACAGATACGCAGTATTTT. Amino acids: CAWIPAGGTDTQYF.

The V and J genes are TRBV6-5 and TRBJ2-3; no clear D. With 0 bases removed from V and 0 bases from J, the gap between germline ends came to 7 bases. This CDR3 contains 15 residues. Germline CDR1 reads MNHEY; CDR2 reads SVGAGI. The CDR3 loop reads CASSYSGFSTDTQYF. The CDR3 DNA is TGTGCCAGCAGTTACTCGGGGTTTAGCACAGATACGCAGTATTTT.

The CDR3 sequence is CASKALGETQYF. CDR3 nucleotides: TGTGCCAGCAAGGCGTTAGGGGAGACCCAGTACTTC. The rearrangement joins TRBV6-6 to TRBJ2-5; D call uncertain. CDR3 size: 12 residues. Per the germline V gene, CDR1 is MNHNY and CDR2 is SVGAGI (reference sequence). Trimming removed 7 bases at V and 5 bases at J, with 11 bases between.

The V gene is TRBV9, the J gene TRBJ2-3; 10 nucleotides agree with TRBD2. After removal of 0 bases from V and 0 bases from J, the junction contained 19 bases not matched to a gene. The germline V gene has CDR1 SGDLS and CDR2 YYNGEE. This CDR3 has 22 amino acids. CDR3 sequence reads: CASSVVLPGLATLWGSTDTQYF. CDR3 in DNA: TGTGCCAGCAGCGTAGTCCTTCCGGGACTAGCGACCCTCTGGGGGAGCACAGATACGCAGTATTTT.

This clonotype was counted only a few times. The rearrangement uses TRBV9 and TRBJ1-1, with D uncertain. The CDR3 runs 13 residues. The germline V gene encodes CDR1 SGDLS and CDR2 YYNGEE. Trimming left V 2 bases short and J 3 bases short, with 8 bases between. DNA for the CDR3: TGTGCCAGCAGCGTCTGGAGTGACACTGAAGCTTTCTTT. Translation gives CASSVWSDTEAFF.

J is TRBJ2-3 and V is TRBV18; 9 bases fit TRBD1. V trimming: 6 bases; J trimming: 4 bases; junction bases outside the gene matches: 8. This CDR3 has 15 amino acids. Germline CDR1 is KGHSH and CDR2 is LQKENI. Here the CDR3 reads CASSPGTGNADTQYF. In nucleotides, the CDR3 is TGTGCCAGCTCCCCCGGGACAGGGAACGCAGATACGCAGTATTTT.

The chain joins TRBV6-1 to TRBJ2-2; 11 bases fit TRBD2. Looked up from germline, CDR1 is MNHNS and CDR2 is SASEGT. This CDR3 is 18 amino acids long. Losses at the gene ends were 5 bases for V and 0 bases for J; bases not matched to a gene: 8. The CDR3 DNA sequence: TGTGCCAGCAGTCCAAGCCGACTAGCGGGATCGAACACCGGGGAGCTGTTTTTT. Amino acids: CASSPSRLAGSNTGELFF.

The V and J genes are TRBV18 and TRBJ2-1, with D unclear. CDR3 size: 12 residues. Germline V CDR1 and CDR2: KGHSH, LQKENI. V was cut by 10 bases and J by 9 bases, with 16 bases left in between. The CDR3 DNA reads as TGTGCCACCGATCTAGGCTGGGGTGAGCAGTTCTTC. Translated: CATDLGWGEQFF. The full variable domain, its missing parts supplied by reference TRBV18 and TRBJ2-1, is NAGVMQNPRHLVRRRGQEARLRCSPMKGHSHVYWYRQLPEEGLKFMVYLQKENIIDESGMPKERFSAEFPKEGPSILRIQQVVRGDSAAYFCATDLGWGEQFFGPGTRLTVL.

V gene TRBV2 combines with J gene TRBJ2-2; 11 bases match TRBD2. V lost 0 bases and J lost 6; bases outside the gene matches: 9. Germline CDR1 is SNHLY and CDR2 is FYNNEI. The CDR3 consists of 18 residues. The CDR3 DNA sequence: TGTGCCAGCAGTGAAGCGCTTGTGGCTAGCGGGGGGTCCGGGGAGCTGTTTTTT. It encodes CASSEALVASGGSGELFF.

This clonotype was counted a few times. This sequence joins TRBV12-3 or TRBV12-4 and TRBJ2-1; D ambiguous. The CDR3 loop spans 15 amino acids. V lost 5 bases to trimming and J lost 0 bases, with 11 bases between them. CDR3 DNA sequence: TGTGCCAGCAGTGAGCCGGCCCTCTCCTACAATGAGCAGTTCTTC. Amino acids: CASSEPALSYNEQFF.

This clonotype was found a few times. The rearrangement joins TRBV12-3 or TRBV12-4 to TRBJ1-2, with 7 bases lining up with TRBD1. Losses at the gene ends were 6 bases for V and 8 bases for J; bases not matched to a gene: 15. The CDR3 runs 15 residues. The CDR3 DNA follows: TGTGCCAGCAGATCCCGGGACAGTGCGTATAGGGGCTACACCTTC. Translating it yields CASRSRDSAYRGYTF.

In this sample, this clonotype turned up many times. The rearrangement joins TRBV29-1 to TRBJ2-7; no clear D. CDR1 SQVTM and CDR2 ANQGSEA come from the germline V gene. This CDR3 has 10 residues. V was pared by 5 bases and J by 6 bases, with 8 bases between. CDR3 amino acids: CSVYWTEQYF. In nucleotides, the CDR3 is TGCAGCGTTTACTGGACCGAGCAGTACTTC.

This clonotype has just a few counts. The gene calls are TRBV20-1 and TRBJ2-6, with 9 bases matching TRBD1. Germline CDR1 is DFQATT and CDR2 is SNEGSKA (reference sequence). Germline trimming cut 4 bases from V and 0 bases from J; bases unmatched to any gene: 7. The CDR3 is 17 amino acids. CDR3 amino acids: CSAKMGTGFSGANVLTF. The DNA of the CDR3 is TGCAGTGCTAAAATGGGGACAGGGTTCTCTGGGGCCAACGTCCTGACTTTC.

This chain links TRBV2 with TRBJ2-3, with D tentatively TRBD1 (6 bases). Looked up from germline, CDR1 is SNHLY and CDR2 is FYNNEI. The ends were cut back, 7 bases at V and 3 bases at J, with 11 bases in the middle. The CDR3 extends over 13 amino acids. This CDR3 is CASNRDITDTQYF. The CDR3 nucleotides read TGTGCCAGCAACAGGGATATTACAGATACGCAGTATTTT.

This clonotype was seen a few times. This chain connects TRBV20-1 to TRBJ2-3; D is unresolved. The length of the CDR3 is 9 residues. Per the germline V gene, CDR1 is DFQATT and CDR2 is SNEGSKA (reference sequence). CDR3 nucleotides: TGCAGACTCCCGGATACGCAGTATTTT. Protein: CRLPDTQYF.

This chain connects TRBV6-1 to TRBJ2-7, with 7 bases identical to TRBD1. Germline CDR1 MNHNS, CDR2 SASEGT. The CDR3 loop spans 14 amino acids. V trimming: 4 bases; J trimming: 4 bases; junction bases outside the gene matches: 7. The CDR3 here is CASSVLRGLYEQYF. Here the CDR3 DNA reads TGTGCCAGCAGTGTATTGAGGGGGCTTTACGAGCAGTACTTC.

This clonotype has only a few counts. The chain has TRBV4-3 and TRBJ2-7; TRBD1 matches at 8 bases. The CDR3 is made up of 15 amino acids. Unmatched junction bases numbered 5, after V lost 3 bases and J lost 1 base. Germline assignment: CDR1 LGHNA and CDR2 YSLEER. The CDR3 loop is CASSHVGQVSYEQYF. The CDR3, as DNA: TGCGCCAGCAGCCATGTGGGACAGGTATCCTACGAGCAGTACTTC.

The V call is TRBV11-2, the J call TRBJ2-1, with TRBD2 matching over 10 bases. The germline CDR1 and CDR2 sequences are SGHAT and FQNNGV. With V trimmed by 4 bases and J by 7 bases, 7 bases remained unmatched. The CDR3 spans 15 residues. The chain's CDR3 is CASSYSSGSENEQFF. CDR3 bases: TGTGCCAGCAGCTACTCTAGCGGGAGTGAAAATGAGCAGTTCTTC. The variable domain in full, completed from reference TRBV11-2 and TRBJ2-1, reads EAGVAQSPRYKIIEKRQSVAFWCNPISGHATLYWYQQILGQGPKLLIQFQNNGVVDDSQLPKDRFSAERLKGVDSTLKIQPAKLEDSAVYLCASSYSSGSENEQFFGPGTRLTVL.

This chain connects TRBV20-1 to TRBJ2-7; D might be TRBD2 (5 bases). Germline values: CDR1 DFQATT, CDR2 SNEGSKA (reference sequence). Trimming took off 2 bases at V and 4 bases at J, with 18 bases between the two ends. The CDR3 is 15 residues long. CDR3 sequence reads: CSARPTAVQGYEQYF. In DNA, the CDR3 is TGCAGTGCTAGACCTACAGCGGTCCAAGGGTACGAGCAGTACTTC.

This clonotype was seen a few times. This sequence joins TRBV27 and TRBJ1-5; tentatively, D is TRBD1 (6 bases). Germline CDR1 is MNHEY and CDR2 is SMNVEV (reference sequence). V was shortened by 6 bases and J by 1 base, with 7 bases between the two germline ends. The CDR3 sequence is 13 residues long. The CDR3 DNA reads TGTGCCAGCAGAGGGGGAAGCAATCAGCCCCAGCATTTT. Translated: CASRGGSNQPQHF.

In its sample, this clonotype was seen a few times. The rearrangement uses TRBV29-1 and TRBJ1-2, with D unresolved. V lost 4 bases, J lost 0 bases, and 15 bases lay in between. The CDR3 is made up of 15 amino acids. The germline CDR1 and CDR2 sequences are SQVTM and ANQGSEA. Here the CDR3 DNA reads TGCAGCGTTGGGGCGACGGGAGTTTCTAACTATGGCTACACCTTC. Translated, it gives CSVGATGVSNYGYTF.

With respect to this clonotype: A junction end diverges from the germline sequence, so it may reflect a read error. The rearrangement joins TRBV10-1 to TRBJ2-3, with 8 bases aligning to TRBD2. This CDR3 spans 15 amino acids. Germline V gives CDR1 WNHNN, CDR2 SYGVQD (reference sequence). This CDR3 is CTSSGPSGSTDTQYF. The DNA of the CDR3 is TGCACCAGCAGTGGGCCTAGCGGGTCCACAGATACGCAGTATTTT.

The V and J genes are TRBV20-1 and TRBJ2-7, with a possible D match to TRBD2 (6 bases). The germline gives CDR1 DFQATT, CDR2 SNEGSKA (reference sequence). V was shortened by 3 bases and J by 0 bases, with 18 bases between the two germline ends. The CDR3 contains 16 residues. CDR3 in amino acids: CSASYNLATSSYEQYF. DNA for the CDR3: TGCAGTGCTAGTTACAATCTAGCGACCAGCTCCTACGAGCAGTACTTC.

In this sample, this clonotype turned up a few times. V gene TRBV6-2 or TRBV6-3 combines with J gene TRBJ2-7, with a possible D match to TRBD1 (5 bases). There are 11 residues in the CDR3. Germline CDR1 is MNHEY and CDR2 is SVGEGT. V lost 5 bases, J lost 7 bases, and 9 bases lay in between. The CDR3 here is CASSADREQYF. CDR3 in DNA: TGTGCCAGCAGTGCCGACAGAGAGCAGTACTTC.

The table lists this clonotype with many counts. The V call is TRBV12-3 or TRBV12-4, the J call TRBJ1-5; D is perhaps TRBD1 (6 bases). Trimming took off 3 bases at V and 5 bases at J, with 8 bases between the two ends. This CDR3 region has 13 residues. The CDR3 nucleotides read TGTGCCAGCAGTTTCGGGGGGCATCAGCCCCAGCATTTT. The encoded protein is CASSFGGHQPQHF.

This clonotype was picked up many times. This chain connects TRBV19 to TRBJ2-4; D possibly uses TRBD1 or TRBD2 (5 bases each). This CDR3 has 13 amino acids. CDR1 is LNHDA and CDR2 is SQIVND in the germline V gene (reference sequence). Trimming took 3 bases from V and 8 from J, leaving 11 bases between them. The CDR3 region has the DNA TGTGCCAGTAGTATGTGGGGACGGGACATTCAGTACTTC. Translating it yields CASSMWGRDIQYF.